This T cell receptor beta chain was captured by sequencing in a study of cytomegalovirus exposure and HLA in healthy donors. Whole-study findings and limits: In a later analysis, parvovirus B19, influenza, CMV and Epstein-Barr virus appeared linked to several top co-occurrence clusters.

Vbeta (60) and Jbeta (13) primers were used in the PCR. Profiling relied on immunoSEQ multiplex PCR, and the TCRdb table lists in-frame clones only, not all of them. The sample has more than 40,000 clones; the top ten hold 2.1%. A note on this clone: Its antigen is not identified.

Trimming removed 1 base at V and 2 bases at J, with 13 bases between. Germline CDR1 and CDR2: MGHRA and YSYEKL. This CDR3 has 16 amino acids. Sequencing used PBMCs. This chain joins TRBV4-1 and TRBJ2-3, with D perhaps matching TRBD2 (6 bases). The TCR sequence derives from a woman between 35 and 50 years old in good health and CMV-seronegative. The CDR3: CASSQVAGWDTDTQYF. The CDR3 DNA reads as TGCGCCAGCAGCCAAGTGGCGGGGTGGGACACAGATACGCAGTATTTT.